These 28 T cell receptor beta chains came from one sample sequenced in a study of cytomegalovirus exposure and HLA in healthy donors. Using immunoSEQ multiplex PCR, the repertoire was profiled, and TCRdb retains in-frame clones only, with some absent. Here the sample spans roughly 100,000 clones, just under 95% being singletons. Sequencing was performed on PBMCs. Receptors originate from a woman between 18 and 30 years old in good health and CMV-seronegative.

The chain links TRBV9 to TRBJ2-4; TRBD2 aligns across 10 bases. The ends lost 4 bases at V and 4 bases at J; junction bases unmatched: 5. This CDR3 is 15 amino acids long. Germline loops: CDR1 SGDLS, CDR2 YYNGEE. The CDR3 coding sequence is TGTGCCAGCAGCCCAACTAGCGGGGCTAAAAACATTCAGTACTTC. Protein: CASSPTSGAKNIQYF.

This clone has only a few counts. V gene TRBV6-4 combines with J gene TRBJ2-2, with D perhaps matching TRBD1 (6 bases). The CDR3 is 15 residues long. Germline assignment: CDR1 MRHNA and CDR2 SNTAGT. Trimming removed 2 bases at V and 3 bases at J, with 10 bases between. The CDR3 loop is CASSDGRGDTGELFF. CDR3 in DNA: TGTGCCAGCAGTGACGGCAGGGGAGACACCGGGGAGCTGTTTTTT.

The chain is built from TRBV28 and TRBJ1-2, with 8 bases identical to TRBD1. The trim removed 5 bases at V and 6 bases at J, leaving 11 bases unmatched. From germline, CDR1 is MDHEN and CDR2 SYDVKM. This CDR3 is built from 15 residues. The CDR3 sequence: CASSPPFGQGDGYTF. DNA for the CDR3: TGTGCCAGCAGTCCCCCTTTCGGACAGGGCGATGGCTACACCTTC.

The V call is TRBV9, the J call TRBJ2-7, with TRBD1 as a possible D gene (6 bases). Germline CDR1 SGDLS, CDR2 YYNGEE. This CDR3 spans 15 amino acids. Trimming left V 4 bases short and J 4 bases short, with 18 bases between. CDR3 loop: CASSTRDIPTYEQYF. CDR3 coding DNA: TGTGCCAGCAGCACCCGGGACATCCCTACTTACGAGCAGTACTTC.

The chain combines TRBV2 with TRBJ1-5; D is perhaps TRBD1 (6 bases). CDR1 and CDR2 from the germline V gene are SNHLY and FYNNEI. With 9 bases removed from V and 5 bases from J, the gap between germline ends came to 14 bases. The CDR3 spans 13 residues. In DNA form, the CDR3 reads TGTGCCAGTAGCCGGGACATCCATCAGCCCCAGCATTTT. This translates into CASSRDIHQPQHF.

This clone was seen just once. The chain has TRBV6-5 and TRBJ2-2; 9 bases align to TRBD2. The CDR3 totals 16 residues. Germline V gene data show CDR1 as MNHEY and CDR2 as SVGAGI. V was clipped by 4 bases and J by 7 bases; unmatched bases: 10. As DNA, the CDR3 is TGTGCCAGCAGTTTTGGGACTAGCCCGCCTAACGGGGAGCTGTTTTTT. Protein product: CASSFGTSPPNGELFF.

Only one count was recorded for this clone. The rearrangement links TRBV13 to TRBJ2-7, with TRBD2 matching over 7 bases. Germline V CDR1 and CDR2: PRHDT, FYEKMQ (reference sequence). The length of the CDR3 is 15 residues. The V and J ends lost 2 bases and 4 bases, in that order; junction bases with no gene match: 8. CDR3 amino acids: CASSLRAGAVYEQYF. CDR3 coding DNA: TGTGCCAGCAGCTTAAGGGCGGGAGCGGTGTACGAGCAGTACTTC.

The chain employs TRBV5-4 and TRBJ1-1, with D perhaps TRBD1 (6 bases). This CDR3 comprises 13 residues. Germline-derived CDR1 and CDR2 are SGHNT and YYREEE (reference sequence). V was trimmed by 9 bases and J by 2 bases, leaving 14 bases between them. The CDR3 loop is CATGGPPNTEAFF. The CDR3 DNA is TGTGCCACCGGGGGGCCTCCTAACACTGAAGCTTTCTTT.

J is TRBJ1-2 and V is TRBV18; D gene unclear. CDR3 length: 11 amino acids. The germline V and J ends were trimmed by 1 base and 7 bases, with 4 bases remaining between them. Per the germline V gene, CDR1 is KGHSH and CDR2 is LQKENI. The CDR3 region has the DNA TGTGCCAGCTCACCACAAGCTGGCTACACCTTC. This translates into CASSPQAGYTF.

In DNA, the CDR3 is TGTGCCTGGAGTGTACAGACTAGCTCCTACAATGAGCAGTTCTTC. Protein: CAWSVQTSSYNEQFF. The V call is TRBV30, the J call TRBJ2-1; a weak D match, TRBD2 (6 bases). The V gene's germline CDR1 is GTSNPN and CDR2 SVGIG (reference sequence). Trimming removed 0 bases at V and 0 bases at J, with 9 bases between. This CDR3 is 15 amino acids long.

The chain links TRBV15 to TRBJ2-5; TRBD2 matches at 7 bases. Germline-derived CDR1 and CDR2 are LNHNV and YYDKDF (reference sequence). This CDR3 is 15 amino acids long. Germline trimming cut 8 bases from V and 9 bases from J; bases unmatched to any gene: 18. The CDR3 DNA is TGTGCCACCTCGCCGTGGGGGGGTAATCGTGAGGCCCAGTACTTC. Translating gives CATSPWGGNREAQYF.

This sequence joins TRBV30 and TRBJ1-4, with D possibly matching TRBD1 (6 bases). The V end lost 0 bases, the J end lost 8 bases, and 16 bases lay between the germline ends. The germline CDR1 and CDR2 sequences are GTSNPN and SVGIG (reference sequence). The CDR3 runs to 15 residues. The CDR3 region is CAWSVGLGAGEKLFF. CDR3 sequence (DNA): TGTGCCTGGAGTGTAGGGTTGGGGGCTGGGGAAAAACTGTTTTTT. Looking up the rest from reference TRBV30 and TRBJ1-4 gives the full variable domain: SQTIHQWPATLVQPVGSPLSLECTVEGTSNPNLYWYRQAAGRGLQLLFYSVGIGQISSEVPQNLSASRPQDRQFILSSKKLLLSDSGFYLCAWSVGLGAGEKLFFGSGTQLSVL.

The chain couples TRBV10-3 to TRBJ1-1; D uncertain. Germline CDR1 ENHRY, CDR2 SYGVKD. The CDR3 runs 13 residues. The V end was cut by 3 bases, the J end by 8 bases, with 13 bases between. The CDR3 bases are TGTGCCATCAGTGACTATGAGGGCGGGGAAGCTTTCTTT. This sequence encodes CAISDYEGGEAFF.

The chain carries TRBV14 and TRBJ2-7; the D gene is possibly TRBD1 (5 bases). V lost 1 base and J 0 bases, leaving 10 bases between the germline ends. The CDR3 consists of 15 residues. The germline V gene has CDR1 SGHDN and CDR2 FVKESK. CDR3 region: CASSQAARGSYEQYF. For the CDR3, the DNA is TGTGCCAGCAGCCAAGCGGCTAGGGGCTCCTACGAGCAGTACTTC.

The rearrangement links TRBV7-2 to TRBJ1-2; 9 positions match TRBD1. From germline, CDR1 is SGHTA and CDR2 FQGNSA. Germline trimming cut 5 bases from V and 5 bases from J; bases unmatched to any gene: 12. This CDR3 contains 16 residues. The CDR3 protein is CASSLRYRGLNYGYTF. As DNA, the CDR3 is TGTGCCAGCAGCCTTAGATACAGGGGGCTGAATTATGGCTACACCTTC.

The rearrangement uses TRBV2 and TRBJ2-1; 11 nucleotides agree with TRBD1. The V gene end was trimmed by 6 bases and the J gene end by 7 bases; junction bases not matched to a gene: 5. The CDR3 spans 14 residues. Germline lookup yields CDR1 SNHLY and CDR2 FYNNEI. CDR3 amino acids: CASRTGQGVNEQFF. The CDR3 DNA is TGTGCCAGCAGAACGGGACAGGGGGTGAATGAGCAGTTCTTC.

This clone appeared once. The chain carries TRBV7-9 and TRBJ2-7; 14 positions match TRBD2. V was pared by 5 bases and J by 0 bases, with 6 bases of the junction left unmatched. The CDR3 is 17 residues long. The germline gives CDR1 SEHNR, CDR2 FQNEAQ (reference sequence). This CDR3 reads CASSPGTSGGPSYEQYF. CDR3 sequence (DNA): TGTGCCAGCAGCCCGGGGACTAGCGGGGGTCCCTCCTACGAGCAGTACTTC. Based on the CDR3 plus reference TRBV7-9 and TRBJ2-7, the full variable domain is DTGVSQNPRHKITKRGQNVTFRCDPISEHNRLYWYRQTLGQGPEFLTYFQNEAQLEKSRLLSDRFSAERPKGSFSTLEIQRTEQGDSAMYLCASSPGTSGGPSYEQYFGPGTRLTVT.

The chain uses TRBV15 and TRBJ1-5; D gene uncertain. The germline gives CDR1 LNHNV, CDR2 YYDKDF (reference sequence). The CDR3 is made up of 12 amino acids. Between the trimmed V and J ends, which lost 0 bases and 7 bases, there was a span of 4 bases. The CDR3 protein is CATSRDRQPQHF. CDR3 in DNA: TGTGCCACCAGCAGAGACAGGCAGCCCCAGCATTTT.

This CDR3 is CASSQGQGRDTIYF. The CDR3 bases are TGCGCCAGCAGCCAGGGACAGGGGAGGGACACCATATATTTT. This chain connects TRBV5-1 to TRBJ1-3, with 10 bases lining up with TRBD1. After removal of 4 bases from V and 8 bases from J, the junction contained 6 bases not matched to a gene. Looked up from germline, CDR1 is SGHRS and CDR2 is YFSETQ. The CDR3 covers 14 residues.

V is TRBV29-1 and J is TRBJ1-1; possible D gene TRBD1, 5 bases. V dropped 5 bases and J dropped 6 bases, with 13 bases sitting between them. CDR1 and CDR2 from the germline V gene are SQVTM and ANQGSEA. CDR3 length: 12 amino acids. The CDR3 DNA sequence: TGCAGCGTTTCAATCGGGGGGTCTGAAGCTTTCTTT. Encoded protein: CSVSIGGSEAFF.

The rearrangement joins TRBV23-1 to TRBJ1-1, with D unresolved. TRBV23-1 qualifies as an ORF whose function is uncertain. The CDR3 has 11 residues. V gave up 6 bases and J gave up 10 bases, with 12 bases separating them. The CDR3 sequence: CASRPEVLAFF. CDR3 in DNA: TGCGCCAGCAGGCCAGAGGTTCTAGCTTTCTTT.

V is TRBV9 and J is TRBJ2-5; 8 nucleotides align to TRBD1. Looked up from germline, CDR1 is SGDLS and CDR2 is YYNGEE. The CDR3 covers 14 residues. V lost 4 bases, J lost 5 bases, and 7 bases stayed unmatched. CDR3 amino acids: CASSPQGAWETQYF. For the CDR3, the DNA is TGTGCCAGCAGCCCCCAGGGGGCATGGGAGACCCAGTACTTC.

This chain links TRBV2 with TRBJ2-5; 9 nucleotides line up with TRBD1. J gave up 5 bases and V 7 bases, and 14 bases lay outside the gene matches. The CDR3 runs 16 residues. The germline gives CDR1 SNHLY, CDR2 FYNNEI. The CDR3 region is CASNGAGTGRSETQYF. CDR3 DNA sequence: TGTGCCAGCAACGGGGCCGGGACAGGGCGCTCGGAGACCCAGTACTTC.

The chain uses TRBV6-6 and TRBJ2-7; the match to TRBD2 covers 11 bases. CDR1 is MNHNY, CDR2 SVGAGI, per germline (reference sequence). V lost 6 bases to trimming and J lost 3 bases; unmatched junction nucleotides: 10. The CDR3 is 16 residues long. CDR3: CASSPLGLAVDYEQYF. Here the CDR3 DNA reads TGTGCCAGCAGCCCTTTGGGACTAGCGGTAGACTACGAGCAGTACTTC.

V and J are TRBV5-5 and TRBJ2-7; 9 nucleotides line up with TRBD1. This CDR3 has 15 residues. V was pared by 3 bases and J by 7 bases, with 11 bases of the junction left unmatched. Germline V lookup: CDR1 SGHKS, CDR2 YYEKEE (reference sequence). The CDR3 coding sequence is TGTGCCAGCAGCTGGGGACAGGGCTCAGCGAGGGAGCAGTACTTC. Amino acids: CASSWGQGSAREQYF.

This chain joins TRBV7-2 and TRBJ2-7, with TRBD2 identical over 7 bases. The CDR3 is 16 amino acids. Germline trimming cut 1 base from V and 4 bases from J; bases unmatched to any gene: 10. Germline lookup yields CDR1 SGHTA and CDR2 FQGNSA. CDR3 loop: CASSLEAPGGTYEQYF. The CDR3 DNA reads TGTGCCAGCAGCTTAGAGGCCCCCGGGGGGACGTACGAGCAGTACTTC.

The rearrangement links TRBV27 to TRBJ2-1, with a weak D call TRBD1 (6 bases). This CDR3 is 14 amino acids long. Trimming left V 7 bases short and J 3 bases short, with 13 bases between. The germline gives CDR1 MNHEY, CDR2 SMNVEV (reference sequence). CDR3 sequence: CASTPGRGYNEQFF. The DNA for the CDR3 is TGTGCCAGCACCCCCGGCAGGGGCTACAATGAGCAGTTCTTC.

The CDR3 loop is CASSSRDYEQYF. The CDR3 DNA is TGTGCCAGCAGCTCTAGAGACTACGAGCAGTACTTC. The chain links TRBV7-2 to TRBJ2-7; D is ambiguous. V gave up 4 bases and J gave up 3 bases, with 7 bases separating them. This CDR3 contains 12 residues. Germline-derived CDR1 and CDR2 are SGHTA and FQGNSA.